This entry lists 17 T cell receptor beta chains sequenced from one sample in a study of tumor-infiltrating lymphocytes in primary liver carcinoma. Unsorted whole blood yielded blood RNA, and germline DNA was extracted as well. Using a constant-region primer together with ProtoScript II reverse transcriptase, TCR beta cDNA was made from roughly 520 ng of total RNA. Three-round nested multiplex PCR performed with slightly modified ARM-PCR produced the TCR beta libraries. The two initial PCR rounds, approximately 10 cycles each, used TRBV1-TRBV30 forward and C-beta reverse primers. TCRdb independently ran MiXCR on the multiplex PCR reads; one entry per CDR3 protein. This repertoire shows approximately 330,000 distinct CDR3 sequences, 65% found once; its top ten account for about 6.5%. The sample comprised peripheral blood. These TCRs come from a man in his forties with primary liver carcinoma and hepatitis B virus infection.

On this clonotype itself: The CDR3 carries no conserved terminal phenylalanine or tryptophan, so it likely arises from a read error. The chain has TRBV6-6 and TRBJ2-1; D is possibly TRBD1 (5 bases). The length of the CDR3 is 14 residues. With 2 bases removed from V and 3 bases from J, the gap between germline ends came to 8 bases. Germline V gene lookup returns CDR1 MNHNY and CDR2 SVGAGI (reference sequence). CDR3 sequence: CASSYEQDYNEQFL. The CDR3 coding sequence is TGTGCCAGCAGTTACGAACAGGACTACAATGAGCAGTTCTTG.

This chain uses TRBV11-3 with TRBJ1-5; weak D call: TRBD1 (6 bases). The V and J ends lost 9 bases and 5 bases respectively, with 17 bases between them. The germline V gene has CDR1 SGHNT and CDR2 YENEEA. This CDR3 has 14 amino acids. DNA for the CDR3: TGTGCCAGTAGCAGCACAGGGACCGATCAGCCCCAGCATTTT. Encoded protein: CASSSTGTDQPQHF.

This clonotype was seen repeatedly, ten times or more. In DNA form, the CDR3 reads TGTGCCAGCAGCAGGGGACAGGGGGTAGTCTACAATGAGCAGTTCTTC. This encodes CASSRGQGVVYNEQFF. The chain combines TRBV6-6 with TRBJ2-1, with TRBD1 matching over 11 bases. The CDR3 loop spans 16 amino acids. The germline CDR1 and CDR2 sequences are MNHNY and SVGAGI (reference sequence). The V and J ends lost 6 bases and 3 bases, in that order; junction bases with no gene match: 7.

A single count supports this clonotype. V and J are TRBV19 and TRBJ2-3; no clear D. Trimming removed 11 bases at V and 6 bases at J, with 15 bases between. This CDR3 contains 12 residues. Germline values: CDR1 LNHDA, CDR2 SQIVND (reference sequence). The CDR3 sequence: CASKVDWDTQYF. CDR3 nucleotides: TGTGCCTCGAAGGTTGACTGGGATACGCAGTATTTT.

A remark on this clonotype: Because the CDR3 is missing its conserved closing phenylalanine or tryptophan, this is likely a read error. CDR3 coding DNA: TGTACCAGCGGCTTGGAACAGGGTGGCTACGTGCAGTACTCC. It is translated as CTSGLEQGGYVQYS. The genes are TRBV11-2 and TRBJ2-7; D is possibly TRBD1 (6 bases). The V gene's germline CDR1 is SGHAT and CDR2 FQNNGV. CDR3 length: 14 residues.

Ten or more counts support this clonotype. CDR3 in DNA: TGTGCCAGCAGCTTAGGCCTCGAGGACAGGGGCAAAGAGACCCAGTACTTC. Amino acid sequence: CASSLGLEDRGKETQYF. V and J are TRBV13 and TRBJ2-5, with 9 nucleotides matching TRBD1. Germline CDR1 PRHDT, CDR2 FYEKMQ (reference sequence). Unmatched junction bases numbered 8, after V lost 0 bases and J lost 3 bases. The CDR3 has 17 residues.

In regard to this clonotype: The CDR3 end shows no conserved phenylalanine or tryptophan, and so a read error is likely. This chain connects TRBV11-2 to TRBJ2-7, with D uncertain. The CDR3 covers 14 residues. Trimming cost V 1 base and J 0 bases, with 7 bases left between them. Germline V CDR1 and CDR2: SGHAT, FQNNGV. DNA of the CDR3: TGTGCCAGCAGCTTAGTATGTGGCTCCTACGAGCAGTACTTA. This gives the protein CASSLVCGSYEQYL.

This clonotype was seen ten or more times. CDR3 residues: CASSLFLGAGETQYF. CDR3 sequence (DNA): TGTGCCAGCAGCTTATTTCTAGGAGCGGGAGAGACCCAGTACTTC. This sequence joins TRBV13 and TRBJ2-5; possibly TRBD2 for D (6 bases). The CDR3 is 15 amino acids. The V end lost 2 bases, the J end lost 4 bases, and 14 bases lay between the germline ends. Germline V lookup: CDR1 PRHDT, CDR2 FYEKMQ (reference sequence).

This clonotype was detected only a few times. The V call is TRBV5-1, the J call TRBJ1-1, with unresolved D. V lost 5 bases and J 3 bases, leaving 11 bases between the germline ends. This CDR3 contains 13 residues. Germline values: CDR1 SGHRS, CDR2 YFSETQ. The CDR3 here is CASRSSPDTEAFF. The CDR3 coding sequence is TGCGCCAGCAGATCAAGCCCCGACACTGAAGCTTTCTTT.

Comments on this clonotype: It may be a read error: a sequence one base away is much more abundant. The chain is built from TRBV5-1 and TRBJ2-1, with unresolved D. There are 15 residues in the CDR3. The ends were cut back, 5 bases at V and 7 bases at J, with 19 bases in the middle. CDR1 is SGHRS, CDR2 YFSETQ, per germline. The CDR3 here is CASSYTGLPWNEQFF. Here the CDR3 DNA reads TGCGCCAGCAGTTATACCGGGCTCCCGTGGAATGAGCAGTTCTTC.

Comment on this clonotype: This could be a read error, since a much larger clone is one nucleotide away. J is TRBJ1-5 and V is TRBV29-1; the D gene is possibly TRBD1 (6 bases). Trimming removed 4 bases at V and 8 bases at J, with 15 bases between. Germline V gives CDR1 SQVTM, CDR2 ANQGSEA. This CDR3 is 13 amino acids long. As DNA, the CDR3 is TGCAGCGTTGGGGACAACCGTGGGGAGCCCCAGCATTTT. Residues: CSVGDNRGEPQHF.

About this clonotype itself: This may be a read error: a much more frequent sequence differs by one nucleotide. The V and J genes are TRBV6-5 and TRBJ2-7; D is possibly TRBD2 (5 bases). The V and J ends lost 7 bases and 0 bases respectively, with 16 bases between them. Germline-derived CDR1 and CDR2 are MNHEY and SVGAGI. This CDR3 has 15 residues. The CDR3, as DNA: TGTGCCAGCATCCCGGGTCTAGGGAGCTCCTACGAGCAGTACTTC. Protein product: CASIPGLGSSYEQYF.

Notes on this clonotype: This may arise from a read error, as a much more abundant clone is one base away. The chain is built from TRBV7-8 and TRBJ2-1, with a tentative D call TRBD2 (6 bases). V lost 4 bases, J lost 10 bases, and 14 bases lay in between. CDR1 is SGHVS, CDR2 FQNEAQ, per germline. The CDR3 runs 13 residues. DNA for the CDR3: TGTGCCAGCAGCTCAGGGACTCCCGCGGAGCAGTTCTTC. Residues: CASSSGTPAEQFF. The whole variable domain, remainder taken from reference TRBV7-8 and TRBJ2-1, is GAGVSQSPRYKVAKRGQDVALRCDPISGHVSLFWYQQALGQGPEFLTYFQNEAQLDKSGLPSDRFFAERPEGSVSTLKIQRTQQEDSAVYLCASSSGTPAEQFFGPGTRLTVL.

A word on this clonotype: A much larger clone lies a single base off, so this may be a read error. The V call is TRBV7-9, the J call TRBJ2-3, with 8 bases that match TRBD1. The CDR3 is 16 residues long. CDR1 is SEHNR, CDR2 FQNEAQ, per germline (reference sequence). The CDR3 is CTSTLPGQGESDTQYF. In DNA, the CDR3 is TGTACCAGCACGCTACCTGGACAGGGAGAGTCAGATACGCAGTATTTT.

This clonotype was seen only a few times. A single base separates this from a much larger clone, so it may be a read error. The genes are TRBV29-1 and TRBJ2-5; D is undetermined. Germline V gene sequence: CDR1 SQVTM, CDR2 ANQGSEA. There are 16 residues in the CDR3. The CDR3 is CSIEGNPDGYQETQYF. The CDR3 bases are TGCAGCATTGAAGGGAATCCGGACGGGTACCAAGAGACCCAGTACTTC. The entire variable domain, with the rest obtained from reference TRBV29-1 and TRBJ2-5, is as follows: SAVISQKPSRDICQRGTSLTIQCQVDSQVTMMFWYRQQPGQSLTLIATANQGSEATYESGFVIDKFPISRPNLTFSTLTVSNMSPEDSSIYLCSIEGNPDGYQETQYFGPGTRLLVL.

The sample holds a few counts of this clonotype. A read error may be the cause here, since a much bigger clone is one base away. The V gene is TRBV4-2, the J gene TRBJ2-5, with a possible D match to TRBD2 (6 bases). There are 14 residues in the CDR3. CDR1 and CDR2 (germline): LGHNA, YNFKEQ. The CDR3 sequence: CTSSQVPGVETQYF. The CDR3 nucleotides read TGTACCAGCAGCCAAGTTCCGGGAGTGGAGACCCAGTACTTC.

This clonotype was recorded many times. This chain uses TRBV29-1 with TRBJ1-1; no reliable D call. The germline V and J ends were trimmed by 7 bases and 4 bases, with 16 bases remaining between them. Germline V gives CDR1 SQVTM, CDR2 ANQGSEA. The CDR3 sequence is 13 residues long. DNA of the CDR3: TGCAGCGCTGCGAGCAGTCTTAGCACTGAAGCTTTCTTT. Translating gives CSAASSLSTEAFF.